The 6 T cell receptor beta chains listed next were all sequenced from one sample in a study of blood T cell repertoires in COVID-19. TCRdb's copy holds only in-frame clones and misses some; the assay was immunoSEQ multiplex PCR. Among roughly 150,000 clones, 86% were seen once, and the ten largest hold roughly 4.1%. The sequenced material came from peripheral blood. Every receptor here comes from a woman between 70 and 85 years old with acute or convalescent COVID-19.

V and J are TRBV5-1 and TRBJ1-2, with 8 nucleotides matching TRBD1. After removal of 4 bases from V and 4 bases from J, the junction contained 12 bases not matched to a gene. Germline V gene lookup returns CDR1 SGHRS and CDR2 YFSETQ. The length of the CDR3 is 16 residues. CDR3 DNA sequence: TGCGCCAGCAGCATCGGGTCGCAGGGGGCGGTCTATGGCTACACCTTC. It codes for CASSIGSQGAVYGYTF.

The gene calls are TRBV11-2 and TRBJ2-3, with a weak D call TRBD2 (5 bases). CDR1 SGHAT and CDR2 FQNNGV come from the germline V gene. The germline V and J ends were trimmed by 4 bases and 0 bases, with 14 bases remaining between them. The CDR3 loop spans 16 amino acids. The CDR3 is CASSSLVVPSTDTQYF. CDR3 coding DNA: TGTGCCAGCAGCTCACTAGTCGTCCCTAGCACAGATACGCAGTATTTT. The full variable domain, rest sourced from reference TRBV11-2 and TRBJ2-3, is EAGVAQSPRYKIIEKRQSVAFWCNPISGHATLYWYQQILGQGPKLLIQFQNNGVVDDSQLPKDRFSAERLKGVDSTLKIQPAKLEDSAVYLCASSSLVVPSTDTQYFGPGTRLTVL.

V is TRBV19 and J is TRBJ1-5; D gene unclear. CDR3 length: 14 residues. The V end was cut by 5 bases, the J end by 0 bases, with 8 bases between. Per the germline V gene, CDR1 is LNHDA and CDR2 is SQIVND (reference sequence). CDR3 loop: CASSALYSNQPQHF. DNA of the CDR3: TGTGCCAGTAGTGCTCTATATAGCAATCAGCCCCAGCATTTT.

This clone was seen once. The chain links TRBV7-2 to TRBJ2-7; D is perhaps TRBD2 (5 bases). Trimming pared 5 bases from V and 0 bases from J, leaving 8 bases between. There are 13 residues in the CDR3. Germline V gene data show CDR1 as SGHTA and CDR2 as FQGNSA. CDR3 sequence reads: CASSARDSYEQYF. CDR3 DNA: TGTGCCAGCAGCGCCCGGGACTCCTACGAGCAGTACTTC.

The rearrangement joins TRBV7-9 to TRBJ2-7, with D hard to call. Trimming cost V 5 bases and J 3 bases, with 8 bases left between them. The CDR3 is 12 amino acids. From germline, CDR1 is SEHNR and CDR2 FQNEAQ (reference sequence). In DNA form, the CDR3 reads TGTGCCAGCAGCCGAAAACACTACGAGCAGTACTTC. This gives the protein CASSRKHYEQYF.

The CDR3 DNA is TGTGCCAGCATAAATACAGTAAACTATGGCTACACCTTC. Amino acids: CASINTVNYGYTF. J is TRBJ1-2 and V is TRBV12-3 or TRBV12-4; D call uncertain. Trimming shortened V by 7 bases and J by 2 bases, and 11 bases separated the two germline ends. The CDR3 loop spans 13 amino acids.